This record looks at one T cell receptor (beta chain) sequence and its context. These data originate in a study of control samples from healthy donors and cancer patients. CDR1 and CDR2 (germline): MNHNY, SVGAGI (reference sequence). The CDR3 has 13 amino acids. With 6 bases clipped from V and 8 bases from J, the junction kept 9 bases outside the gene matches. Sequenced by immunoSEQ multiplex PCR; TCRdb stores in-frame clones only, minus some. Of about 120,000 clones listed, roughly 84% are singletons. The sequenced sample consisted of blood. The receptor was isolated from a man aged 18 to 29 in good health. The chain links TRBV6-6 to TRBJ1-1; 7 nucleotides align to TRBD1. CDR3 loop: CASRVGTAVEAFF. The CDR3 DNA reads TGTGCCAGCAGGGTTGGGACAGCCGTGGAAGCTTTCTTT.